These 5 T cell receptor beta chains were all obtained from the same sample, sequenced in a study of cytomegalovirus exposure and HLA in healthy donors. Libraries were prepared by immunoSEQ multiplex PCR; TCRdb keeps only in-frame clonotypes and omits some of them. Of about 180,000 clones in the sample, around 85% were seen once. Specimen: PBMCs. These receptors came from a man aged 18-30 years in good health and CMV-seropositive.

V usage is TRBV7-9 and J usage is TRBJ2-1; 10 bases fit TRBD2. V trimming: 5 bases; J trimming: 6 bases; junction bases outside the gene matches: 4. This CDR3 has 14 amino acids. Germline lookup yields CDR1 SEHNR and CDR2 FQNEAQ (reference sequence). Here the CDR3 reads CASSNRTSGNEQFF. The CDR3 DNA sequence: TGTGCCAGCAGCAATCGGACTAGCGGCAATGAGCAGTTCTTC.

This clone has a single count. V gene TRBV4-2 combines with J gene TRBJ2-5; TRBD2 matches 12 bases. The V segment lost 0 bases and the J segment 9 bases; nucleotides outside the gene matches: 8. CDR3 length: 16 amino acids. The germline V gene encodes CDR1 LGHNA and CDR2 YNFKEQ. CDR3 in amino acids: CASSQDWLAGGQPQYF. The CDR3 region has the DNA TGTGCCAGCAGCCAAGATTGGCTAGCGGGGGGGCAGCCCCAGTACTTC.

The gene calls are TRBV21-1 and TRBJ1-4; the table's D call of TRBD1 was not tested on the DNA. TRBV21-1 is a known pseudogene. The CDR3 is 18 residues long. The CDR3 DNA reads TGTGCCAGCAGCGCCCATCGGCGGGCGGGACAGGGTGAGGAAAAACTGTTTTTT. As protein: CASSAHRRAGQGEEKLFF.

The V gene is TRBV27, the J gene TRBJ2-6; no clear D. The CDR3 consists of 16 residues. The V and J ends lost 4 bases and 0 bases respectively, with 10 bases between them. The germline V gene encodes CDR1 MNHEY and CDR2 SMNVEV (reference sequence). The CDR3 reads CASSSGAISGANVLTF. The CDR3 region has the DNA TGTGCCAGCAGTTCCGGTGCAATCTCTGGGGCCAACGTCCTGACTTTC.

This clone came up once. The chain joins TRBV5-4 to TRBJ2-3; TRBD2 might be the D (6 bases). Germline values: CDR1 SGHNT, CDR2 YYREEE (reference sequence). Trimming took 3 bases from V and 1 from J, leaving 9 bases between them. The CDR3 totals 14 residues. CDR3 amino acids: CASSSRGGTDTQYF. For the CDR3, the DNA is TGTGCCAGCAGCTCGCGGGGCGGCACAGATACGCAGTATTTT. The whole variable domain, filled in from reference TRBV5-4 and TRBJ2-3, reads ETGVTQSPTHLIKTRGQQVTLRCSSQSGHNTVSWYQQALGQGPQFIFQYYREEENGRGNFPPRFSGLQFPNYSSELNVNALELDDSALYLCASSSRGGTDTQYFGPGTRLTVL.